A single sample gave rise to the 31 T cell receptor beta chains below, sequenced in a study of blood T cell repertoires in COVID-19. TCRdb keeps only in-frame clones here, not all; method: immunoSEQ multiplex PCR. The repertoire consists of 200,000 to 250,000 clones, with about 82% occurring once and the leading ten covering roughly 6.2%. The specimen sequenced was peripheral blood. The receptors were gathered from a woman of 80 years or more with COVID-19, enrolled during active disease.

The chain has TRBV9 and TRBJ1-3; 9 bases are shared with TRBD1. J gave up 0 bases and V 4 bases, and 17 bases lay outside the gene matches. The germline gives CDR1 SGDLS, CDR2 YYNGEE. The length of the CDR3 is 20 residues. The CDR3 nucleotides are TGTGCCAGCAGCCGTAGCCCGGGACAGGGAATGGGAGCCTCTGGAAACACCATATATTTT. Translating gives CASSRSPGQGMGASGNTIYF.

This clone was observed a single time. This rearrangement joins TRBV6-2 or TRBV6-3 to TRBJ1-6; TRBD1 might be the D (5 bases). The V end was cut by 3 bases, the J end by 0 bases, with 9 bases between. The length of the CDR3 is 16 residues. Germline V gives CDR1 MNHEY, CDR2 SVGEGT. The chain's CDR3 is CASSYHQGSYNSPLHF. DNA of the CDR3: TGTGCCAGCAGTTATCACCAGGGCTCCTATAATTCACCCCTCCACTTT.

The chain links TRBV7-9 to TRBJ1-5, with D possibly being TRBD1 (5 bases). With 1 base removed from V and 2 bases from J, the gap between germline ends came to 6 bases. The CDR3 has 14 residues. CDR1 and CDR2 from the germline V gene are SEHNR and FQNEAQ (reference sequence). The CDR3 DNA sequence: TGTGCCAGCAGCTTAGAGACAGGCAATCAGCCCCAGCATTTT. This gives the protein CASSLETGNQPQHF.

The rearrangement links TRBV7-6 to TRBJ1-6; weak D call: TRBD1 (6 bases). Deletions cut 8 bases from V and 2 bases from J, with 7 bases between. The germline V gene encodes CDR1 SGHVS and CDR2 FNYEAQ. The CDR3 is 13 residues long. The CDR3 nucleotides read TGTGCCAGCCGGGACACCTATAATTCACCCCTCCACTTT. Translation: CASRDTYNSPLHF.

CDR3 sequence reads: CASSYLKSTEAFF. The CDR3, as DNA: TGTGCCAGCAGTTACCTCAAGAGCACTGAAGCTTTCTTT. The chain has TRBV6-5 and TRBJ1-1; D not certain. V lost 2 bases and J 4 bases, leaving 8 bases between the germline ends. Germline V lookup: CDR1 MNHEY, CDR2 SVGAGI. This CDR3 has 13 residues.

The sample holds a few counts of this clone. This sequence joins TRBV7-2 and TRBJ2-7; 10 nucleotides agree with TRBD1. Germline V gene lookup returns CDR1 SGHTA and CDR2 FQGNSA. V gave up 3 bases and J gave up 5 bases; unmatched junction bases: 7. This CDR3 is 15 amino acids long. CDR3 DNA: TGTGCCAGCAGCTTCTCCGGGACAGGGGTTCACGAGCAGTACTTC. As protein: CASSFSGTGVHEQYF.

This clone was observed once. V is TRBV5-4 and J is TRBJ2-2, with 8 bases aligning to TRBD1. The CDR3 totals 16 residues. With V trimmed by 2 bases and J by 10 bases, 13 bases remained unmatched. The germline CDR1 and CDR2 sequences are SGHNT and YYREEE (reference sequence). The CDR3 DNA reads TGTGCCAGCAGCTTTCCTGGACAGGGTGATTATGTGGAGCTGTTTTTT. Protein sequence: CASSFPGQGDYVELFF.

The chain joins TRBV5-1 to TRBJ1-2; D gene ambiguous. There are 14 residues in the CDR3. Germline V gene data show CDR1 as SGHRS and CDR2 as YFSETQ. The ends were cut back, 1 base at V and 2 bases at J, with 9 bases in the middle. The CDR3 loop reads CASSLTAGNYGYTF. CDR3 bases: TGCGCCAGCAGCTTGACGGCAGGCAACTATGGCTACACCTTC. Using reference TRBV5-1 and TRBJ1-2 for the parts outside the CDR3, the full variable domain is KAGVTQTPRYLIKTRGQQVTLSCSPISGHRSVSWYQQTPGQGLQFLFEYFSETQRNKGNFPGRFSGRQFSNSRSEMNVSTLELGDSALYLCASSLTAGNYGYTFGSGTRLTVV.

The J gene is TRBJ2-1, the V gene TRBV15; no firm D call. The V end was cut by 7 bases, the J end by 2 bases, with 12 bases between. The germline V gene has CDR1 LNHNV and CDR2 YYDKDF (reference sequence). The CDR3 covers 14 residues. For the CDR3, the DNA is TGTGCCACCACCCCCCCTCCCCCCTACAATGAGCAGTTCTTC. The encoded protein is CATTPPPPYNEQFF.

The J gene is TRBJ1-6, the V gene TRBV18; TRBD1 matches 10 bases. This CDR3 has 15 amino acids. The V gene end was trimmed by 3 bases and the J gene end by 9 bases; junction bases not matched to a gene: 5. Germline CDR1 and CDR2: KGHSH and LQKENI. The CDR3 sequence: CASSPPRDRGSPLHF. The CDR3 DNA is TGTGCCAGCTCACCCCCACGGGACAGGGGTTCACCCCTCCACTTT.

The V and J genes are TRBV5-1 and TRBJ1-5, with D tentatively TRBD1 (5 bases). Trimming removed 3 bases at V and 4 bases at J, with 14 bases between. Germline V lookup: CDR1 SGHRS, CDR2 YFSETQ. The CDR3 has 15 residues. CDR3 in amino acids: CASSWGPLQNQPQHF. The CDR3 region has the DNA TGCGCCAGCAGCTGGGGCCCCCTTCAGAATCAGCCCCAGCATTTT.

The chain uses TRBV21-1 and TRBJ2-1; TRBD2 is the table's D call, not checked against the DNA. TRBV21-1 is a recognized pseudogene. This CDR3 has 19 amino acids. Here the CDR3 reads CASSKGTSGSTETYNEQFF. CDR3 in DNA: TGTGCCAGCAGCAAGGGGACTAGCGGGTCCACCGAAACCTACAATGAGCAGTTCTTC.

The V call is TRBV12-3 or TRBV12-4, the J call TRBJ1-5; D unclear. The length of the CDR3 is 13 residues. The ends were cut back, 6 bases at V and 4 bases at J, with 10 bases in the middle. The CDR3 DNA reads TGTGCCAGCAGCCCGGGTCCTAATCAGCCCCAGCATTTT. It codes for CASSPGPNQPQHF.

The chain has TRBV6-5 and TRBJ2-2; D unresolved. The CDR3 has 15 amino acids. Germline V gene lookup returns CDR1 MNHEY and CDR2 SVGAGI. V was trimmed by 6 bases and J by 0 bases, leaving 11 bases between them. Here the CDR3 DNA reads TGTGCCAGCAGGAAATTGACATCGAACACCGGGGAGCTGTTTTTT. It translates to CASRKLTSNTGELFF.

This clone was seen once. The rearrangement uses TRBV5-1 and TRBJ1-1, with 11 nucleotides matching TRBD1. The germline V gene has CDR1 SGHRS and CDR2 YFSETQ. With 4 bases clipped from V and 7 bases from J, the junction kept 9 bases outside the gene matches. This CDR3 contains 15 residues. The CDR3 bases are TGCGCCAGCAGCGCCAGGACAGGGGGCGGTGGTGAAGCTTTCTTT. Its translation: CASSARTGGGGEAFF.

This chain links TRBV5-1 with TRBJ2-2; no clear D. This CDR3 comprises 15 residues. V was shortened by 4 bases and J by 5 bases, with 15 bases between the two germline ends. In germline, CDR1 is SGHRS, CDR2 YFSETQ. CDR3 in amino acids: CASSLEITVTGELFF. The CDR3 nucleotides read TGCGCCAGCAGCCTGGAGATTACTGTAACCGGGGAGCTGTTTTTT.

The chain couples TRBV30 to TRBJ2-5; TRBD1 aligns across 8 bases. The ends lost 2 bases at V and 4 bases at J; junction bases unmatched: 6. Looked up from germline, CDR1 is GTSNPN and CDR2 is SVGIG (reference sequence). The CDR3 runs 14 residues. CDR3 DNA: TGTGCCTGGAGTCCCCGGACAGGGACAGAGACCCAGTACTTC. Translated, it gives CAWSPRTGTETQYF.

The V call is TRBV9, the J call TRBJ2-3; unclear D gene. The CDR3 runs 14 residues. CDR1 is SGDLS and CDR2 is YYNGEE in the germline V gene. The germline V and J ends were trimmed by 4 bases and 0 bases, with 9 bases remaining between them. The CDR3 nucleotides read TGTGCCAGCAGCCCTTACGAGAGCACAGATACGCAGTATTTT. It codes for CASSPYESTDTQYF.

This chain uses TRBV9 with TRBJ1-1; D gene uncertain. This CDR3 has 13 residues. Trimming took off 4 bases at V and 5 bases at J, with 12 bases between the two ends. Per the germline V gene, CDR1 is SGDLS and CDR2 is YYNGEE. The CDR3 sequence: CASSSTGRTEAFF. The CDR3 DNA is TGTGCCAGCAGCTCCACGGGGAGGACTGAAGCTTTCTTT.

This chain uses TRBV4-2 with TRBJ2-1; possibly TRBD2 for D (6 bases). CDR3 length: 15 amino acids. Trimming shortened V by 1 base and J by 6 bases, and 13 bases separated the two germline ends. The germline gives CDR1 LGHNA, CDR2 YNFKEQ. The CDR3 is CASSQVAAPGNEQFF. The CDR3 DNA reads TGTGCCAGCAGCCAAGTAGCGGCCCCCGGCAATGAGCAGTTCTTC.

The chain joins TRBV5-1 to TRBJ1-6; tentative D call: TRBD1 (6 bases). The V end was cut by 2 bases, the J end by 7 bases, with 13 bases between. CDR1 and CDR2 from the germline V gene are SGHRS and YFSETQ. The CDR3 covers 15 residues. The CDR3 is CASSFYTGLNSPLHF. CDR3 coding DNA: TGCGCCAGCAGCTTTTATACAGGGCTAAATTCACCCCTCCACTTT.

The rearrangement joins TRBV20-1 to TRBJ2-1; the D is unclear. Germline CDR1 DFQATT, CDR2 SNEGSKA (reference sequence). V dropped 4 bases and J dropped 6 bases, with 7 bases sitting between them. The CDR3 spans 11 residues. CDR3 sequence reads: CSAIPFNEQFF. In nucleotides, the CDR3 is TGCAGTGCTATCCCTTTCAATGAGCAGTTCTTC.

The V call is TRBV6-5, the J call TRBJ2-2, with 8 bases fitting TRBD1. The CDR3 has 15 residues. With V trimmed by 9 bases and J by 3 bases, 9 bases remained unmatched. Germline V gene sequence: CDR1 MNHEY, CDR2 SVGAGI. The DNA of the CDR3 is TGTGCCAGTAGACCGGGACAGGCGTACACCGGGGAGCTGTTTTTT. This codes for CASRPGQAYTGELFF.

The chain recombines TRBV6-5 with TRBJ2-2, with D perhaps matching TRBD1 (6 bases). The germline gives CDR1 MNHEY, CDR2 SVGAGI. The CDR3 length is 15 residues. Trimming took off 6 bases at V and 5 bases at J, with 16 bases between the two ends. The CDR3: CASRFQGQGTGELFF. CDR3 coding DNA: TGTGCCAGCAGGTTCCAGGGGCAGGGTACCGGGGAGCTGTTTTTT.

This clone was seen a handful of times. This sequence joins TRBV19 and TRBJ1-4, with 8 bases that match TRBD1. This CDR3 has 14 residues. The germline V gene has CDR1 LNHDA and CDR2 SQIVND (reference sequence). With V trimmed by 10 bases and J by 1 base, 5 bases remained unmatched. This CDR3 is CATAGGLTNEKLFF. The CDR3 DNA is TGTGCCACCGCAGGGGGCTTAACTAATGAAAAACTGTTTTTT.

The chain is built from TRBV19 and TRBJ2-3, with TRBD1 identical over 7 bases. Per the germline V gene, CDR1 is LNHDA and CDR2 is SQIVND (reference sequence). The J segment lost 2 bases and the V segment lost 9 bases, leaving 5 bases of the junction unmatched. The CDR3 loop spans 13 amino acids. CDR3 sequence (DNA): TGTGCCAGCCAGACAGGGAACACAGATACGCAGTATTTT. Protein sequence: CASQTGNTDTQYF.

This clone has only a few counts. The chain's CDR3 is CASSPDSLNTIYF. The CDR3 nucleotides are TGTGCCAGCAGCCCGGACAGCCTAAACACCATATATTTT. V gene TRBV7-9 combines with J gene TRBJ1-3; the D gene is possibly TRBD1 (6 bases). The V and J ends lost 5 bases and 6 bases respectively, with 11 bases between them. The CDR3 has 13 amino acids. Germline V lookup: CDR1 SEHNR, CDR2 FQNEAQ (reference sequence).

This chain joins TRBV6-5 and TRBJ1-1; no firm D call. The germline V gene encodes CDR1 MNHEY and CDR2 SVGAGI. The CDR3 runs to 12 residues. V was trimmed by 5 bases and J by 1 base, leaving 5 bases between them. The CDR3 coding sequence is TGTGCCAGCAGTAGACAGAACACTGAAGCTTTCTTT. It encodes CASSRQNTEAFF.

This sequence joins TRBV3-1 (or the pseudogene TRBV3-2) and TRBJ1-1; D is unclear. The CDR3 totals 14 residues. Germline V gene sequence: CDR1 LGHDT, CDR2 YNNKEL (reference sequence). V was pared by 1 base and J by 4 bases, with 10 bases between. The CDR3: CASSQGPGSTEAFF. The CDR3 coding sequence is TGTGCCAGCAGCCAAGGTCCGGGGTCCACTGAAGCTTTCTTT.

The chain has TRBV27 and TRBJ1-2; possible D gene TRBD1, 6 bases. This CDR3 comprises 15 residues. CDR1 is MNHEY, CDR2 SMNVEV, per germline (reference sequence). With 3 bases removed from V and 7 bases from J, the gap between germline ends came to 18 bases. CDR3 bases: TGTGCCAGCAGTTTTTCCGGTATCGGGGGGGCTGGCTACACCTTC. Its protein is CASSFSGIGGAGYTF.

The chain uses TRBV5-4 and TRBJ1-2, with 12 bases aligning to TRBD1. J gave up 4 bases and V 6 bases, and 7 bases lay outside the gene matches. The germline gives CDR1 SGHNT, CDR2 YYREEE (reference sequence). The CDR3 is 15 amino acids. The CDR3 spells CASTVGTGGIYGYTF. The CDR3 DNA reads as TGTGCCAGCACCGTCGGGACAGGGGGCATCTATGGCTACACCTTC.